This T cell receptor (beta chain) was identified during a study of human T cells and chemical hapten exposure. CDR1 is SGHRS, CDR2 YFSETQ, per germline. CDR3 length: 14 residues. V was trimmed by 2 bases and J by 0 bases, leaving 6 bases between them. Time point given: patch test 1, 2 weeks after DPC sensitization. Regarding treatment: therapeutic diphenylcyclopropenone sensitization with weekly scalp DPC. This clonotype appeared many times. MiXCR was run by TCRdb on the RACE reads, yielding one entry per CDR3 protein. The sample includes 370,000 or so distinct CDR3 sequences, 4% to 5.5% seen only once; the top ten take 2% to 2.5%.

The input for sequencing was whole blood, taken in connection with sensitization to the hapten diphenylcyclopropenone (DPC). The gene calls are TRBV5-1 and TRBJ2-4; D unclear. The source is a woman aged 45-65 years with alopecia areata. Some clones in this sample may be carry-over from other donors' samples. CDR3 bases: TGCGCCAGCAGCTTCACGGTAGCCAAAAACATTCAGTACTTC. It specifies CASSFTVAKNIQYF.